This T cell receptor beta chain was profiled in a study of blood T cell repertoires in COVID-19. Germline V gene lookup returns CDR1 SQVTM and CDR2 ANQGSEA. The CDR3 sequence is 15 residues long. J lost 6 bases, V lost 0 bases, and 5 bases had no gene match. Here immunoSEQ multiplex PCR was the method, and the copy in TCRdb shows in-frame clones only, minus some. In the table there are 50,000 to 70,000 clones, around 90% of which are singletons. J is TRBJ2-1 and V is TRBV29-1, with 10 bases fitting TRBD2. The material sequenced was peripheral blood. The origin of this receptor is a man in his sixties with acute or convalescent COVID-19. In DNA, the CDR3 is TGCAGCGTTGAAGACAGAACTAGCGGGATCAATGAGCAGTTCTTC. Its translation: CSVEDRTSGINEQFF.